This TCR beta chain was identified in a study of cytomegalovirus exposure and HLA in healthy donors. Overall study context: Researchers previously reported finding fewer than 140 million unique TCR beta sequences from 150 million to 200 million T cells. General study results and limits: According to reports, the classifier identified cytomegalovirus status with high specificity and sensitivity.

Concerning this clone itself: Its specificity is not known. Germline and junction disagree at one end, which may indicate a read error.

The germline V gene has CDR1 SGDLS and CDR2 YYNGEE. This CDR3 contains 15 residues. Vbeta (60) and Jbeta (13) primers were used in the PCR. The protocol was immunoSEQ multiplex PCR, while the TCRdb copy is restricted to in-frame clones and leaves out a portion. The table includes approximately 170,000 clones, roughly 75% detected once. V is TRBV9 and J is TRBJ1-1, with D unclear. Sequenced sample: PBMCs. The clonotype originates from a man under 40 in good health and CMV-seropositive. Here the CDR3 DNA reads TGTGCCGGCAGCCCGAAAAGAGGACTGAGCACTGAAGCTTTCTTT. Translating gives CAGSPKRGLSTEAFF.